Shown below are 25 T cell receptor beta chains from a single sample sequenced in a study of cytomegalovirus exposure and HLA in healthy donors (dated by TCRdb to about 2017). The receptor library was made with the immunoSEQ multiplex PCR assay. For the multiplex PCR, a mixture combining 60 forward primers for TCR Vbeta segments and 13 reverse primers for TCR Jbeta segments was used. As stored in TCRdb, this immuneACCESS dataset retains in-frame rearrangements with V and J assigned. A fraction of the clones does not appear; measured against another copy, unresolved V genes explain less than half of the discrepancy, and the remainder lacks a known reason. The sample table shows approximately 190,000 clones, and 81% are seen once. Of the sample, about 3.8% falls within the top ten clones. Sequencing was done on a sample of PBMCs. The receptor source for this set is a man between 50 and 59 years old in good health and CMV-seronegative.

For the CDR3, the DNA is TGTGCCAGCAGCTTAGGGGTCCAGGGCAACGAGCAGTACTTC. This sequence encodes CASSLGVQGNEQYF. The chain carries TRBV7-9 and TRBJ2-5, with D perhaps matching TRBD1 (5 bases). The J call may not be correct, given that the DNA end is closer to TRBJ2-7. The CDR3 runs to 14 residues. In germline, CDR1 is SEHNR, CDR2 FQNEAQ (reference sequence).

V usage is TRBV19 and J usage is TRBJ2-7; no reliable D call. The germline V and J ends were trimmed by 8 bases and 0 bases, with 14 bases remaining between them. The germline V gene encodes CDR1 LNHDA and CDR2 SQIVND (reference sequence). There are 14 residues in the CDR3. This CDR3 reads CASSNRRSSYEQYF. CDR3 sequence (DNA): TGTGCCAGTTCCAATCGGCGGAGCTCCTACGAGCAGTACTTC.

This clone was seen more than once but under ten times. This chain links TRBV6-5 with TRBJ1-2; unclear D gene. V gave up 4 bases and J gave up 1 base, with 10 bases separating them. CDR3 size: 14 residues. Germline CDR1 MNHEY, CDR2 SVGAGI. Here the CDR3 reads CASSSLTRNYGYTF. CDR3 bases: TGTGCCAGCAGTTCCCTGACACGTAACTATGGCTACACCTTC.

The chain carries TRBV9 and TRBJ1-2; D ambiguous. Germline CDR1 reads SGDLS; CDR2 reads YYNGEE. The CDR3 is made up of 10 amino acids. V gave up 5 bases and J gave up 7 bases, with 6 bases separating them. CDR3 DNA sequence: TGTGCCAGCAGTGGCCGTGGCTACACCTTC. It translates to CASSGRGYTF.

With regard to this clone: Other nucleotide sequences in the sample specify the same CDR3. This CDR3 reads CASGQGFSGELFF. The CDR3 DNA is TGTGCCAGCGGCCAGGGCTTCTCTGGGGAGCTGTTTTTT. The chain carries TRBV6-5 and TRBJ2-2, with D possibly matching TRBD1 (5 bases). Germline V lookup: CDR1 MNHEY, CDR2 SVGAGI. Deletions cut 8 bases from V and 8 bases from J, with 15 bases between. The CDR3 spans 13 residues.

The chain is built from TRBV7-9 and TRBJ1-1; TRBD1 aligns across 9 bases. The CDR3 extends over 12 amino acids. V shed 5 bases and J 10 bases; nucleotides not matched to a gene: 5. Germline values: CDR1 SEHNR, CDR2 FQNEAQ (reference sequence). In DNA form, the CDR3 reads TGTGCCAGCAGCCCGGGGACAGGGACAGCTTTCTTT. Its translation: CASSPGTGTAFF.

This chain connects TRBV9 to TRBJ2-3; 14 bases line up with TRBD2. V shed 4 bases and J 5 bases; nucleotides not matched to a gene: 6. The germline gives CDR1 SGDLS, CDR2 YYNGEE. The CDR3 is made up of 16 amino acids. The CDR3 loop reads CASSMGTSGGLDTQYF. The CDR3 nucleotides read TGTGCCAGCAGCATGGGGACTAGCGGGGGACTAGATACGCAGTATTTT.

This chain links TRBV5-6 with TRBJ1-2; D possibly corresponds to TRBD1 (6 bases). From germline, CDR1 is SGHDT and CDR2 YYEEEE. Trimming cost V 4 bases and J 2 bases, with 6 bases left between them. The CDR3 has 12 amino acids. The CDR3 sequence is CASSTGNYGYTF. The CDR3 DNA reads TGTGCCAGCAGCACAGGGAACTATGGCTACACCTTC.

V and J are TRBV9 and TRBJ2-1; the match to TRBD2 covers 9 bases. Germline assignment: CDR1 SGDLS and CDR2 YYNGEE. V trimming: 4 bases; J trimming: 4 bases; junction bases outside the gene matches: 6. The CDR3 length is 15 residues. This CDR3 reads CASSPGGGGYNEQFF. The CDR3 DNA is TGTGCCAGCAGCCCAGGCGGGGGGGGGTACAATGAGCAGTTCTTC.

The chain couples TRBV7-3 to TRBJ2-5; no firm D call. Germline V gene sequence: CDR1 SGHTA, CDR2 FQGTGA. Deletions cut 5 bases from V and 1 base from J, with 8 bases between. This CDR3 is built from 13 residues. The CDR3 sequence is CASSPQAQETQYF. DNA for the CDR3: TGTGCCAGCAGCCCGCAGGCCCAAGAGACCCAGTACTTC.

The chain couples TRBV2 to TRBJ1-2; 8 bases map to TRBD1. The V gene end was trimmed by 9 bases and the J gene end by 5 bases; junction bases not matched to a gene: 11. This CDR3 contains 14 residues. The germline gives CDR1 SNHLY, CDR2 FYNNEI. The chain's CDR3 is CARVGMDRVYGYTF. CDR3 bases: TGTGCCAGAGTAGGAATGGACAGGGTTTATGGCTACACCTTC.

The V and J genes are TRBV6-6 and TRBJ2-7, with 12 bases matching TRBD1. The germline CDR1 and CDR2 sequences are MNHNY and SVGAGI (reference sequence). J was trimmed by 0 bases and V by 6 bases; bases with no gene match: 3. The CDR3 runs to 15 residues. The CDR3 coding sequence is TGTGCCAGCAGGGTGGGACAGGGGGCCTCCTACGAGCAGTACTTC. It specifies CASRVGQGASYEQYF.

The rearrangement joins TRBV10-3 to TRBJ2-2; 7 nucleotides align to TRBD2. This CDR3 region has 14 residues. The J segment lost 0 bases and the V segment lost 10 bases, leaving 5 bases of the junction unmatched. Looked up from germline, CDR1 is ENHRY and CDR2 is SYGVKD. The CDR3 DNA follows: TGTGCCAGCGGGAGTGGCTCGAACACCGGGGAGCTGTTTTTT. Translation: CASGSGSNTGELFF.

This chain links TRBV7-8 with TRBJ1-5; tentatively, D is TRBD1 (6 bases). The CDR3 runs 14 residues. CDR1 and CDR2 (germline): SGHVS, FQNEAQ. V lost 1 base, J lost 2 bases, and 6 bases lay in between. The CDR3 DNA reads TGTGCCAGCAGCTTAGACAGGGGCAATCAGCCCCAGCATTTT. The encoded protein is CASSLDRGNQPQHF.

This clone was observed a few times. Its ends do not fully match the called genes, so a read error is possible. The CDR3 region is CASSLAPRTGTYNEQFF. CDR3 bases: TGCGCCAGCAGCTTGGCGCCGAGGACAGGGACCTATAATGAGCAGTTCTTC. This chain joins TRBV5-1 and TRBJ2-1, with 8 bases fitting TRBD1. The CDR3 is 17 amino acids. Looked up from germline, CDR1 is SGHRS and CDR2 is YFSETQ.

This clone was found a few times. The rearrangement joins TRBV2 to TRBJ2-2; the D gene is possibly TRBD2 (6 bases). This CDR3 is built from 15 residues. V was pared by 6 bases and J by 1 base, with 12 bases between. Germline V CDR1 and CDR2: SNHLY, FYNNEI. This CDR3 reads CASRGLQWNTGELFF. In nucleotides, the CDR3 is TGTGCCAGCAGGGGACTCCAATGGAACACCGGGGAGCTGTTTTTT.

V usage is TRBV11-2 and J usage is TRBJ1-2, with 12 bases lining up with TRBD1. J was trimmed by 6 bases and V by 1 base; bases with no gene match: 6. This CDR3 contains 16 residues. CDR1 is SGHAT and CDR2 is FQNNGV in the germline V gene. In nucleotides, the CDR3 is TGTGCCAGCAGCTTAGGCCCCGGGACAGGGGGCGATGGCTACACCTTC. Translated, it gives CASSLGPGTGGDGYTF. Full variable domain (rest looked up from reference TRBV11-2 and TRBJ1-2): EAGVAQSPRYKIIEKRQSVAFWCNPISGHATLYWYQQILGQGPKLLIQFQNNGVVDDSQLPKDRFSAERLKGVDSTLKIQPAKLEDSAVYLCASSLGPGTGGDGYTFGSGTRLTVV.

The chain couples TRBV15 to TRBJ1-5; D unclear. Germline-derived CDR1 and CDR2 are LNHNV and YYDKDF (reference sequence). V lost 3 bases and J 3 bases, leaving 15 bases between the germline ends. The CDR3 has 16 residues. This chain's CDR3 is CATSRERVNTNQPQHF. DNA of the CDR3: TGTGCCACCAGCAGGGAGAGGGTGAACACCAATCAGCCCCAGCATTTT.

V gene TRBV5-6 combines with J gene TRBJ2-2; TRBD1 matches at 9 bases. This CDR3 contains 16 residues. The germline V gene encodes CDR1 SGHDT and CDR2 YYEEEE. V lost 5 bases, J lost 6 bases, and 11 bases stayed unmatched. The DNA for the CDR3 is TGTGCCAGCAGGCCGGCTCGTCGACAGGGGGCCGGGGAGCTGTTTTTT. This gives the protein CASRPARRQGAGELFF.

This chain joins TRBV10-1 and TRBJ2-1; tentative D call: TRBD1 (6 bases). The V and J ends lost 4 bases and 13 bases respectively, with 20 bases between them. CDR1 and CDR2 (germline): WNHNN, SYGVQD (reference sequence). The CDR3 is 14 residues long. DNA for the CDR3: TGCGCCAGCAGTGGGCCGGCGGACAGCATATTCCAGTTCTTC. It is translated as CASSGPADSIFQFF.

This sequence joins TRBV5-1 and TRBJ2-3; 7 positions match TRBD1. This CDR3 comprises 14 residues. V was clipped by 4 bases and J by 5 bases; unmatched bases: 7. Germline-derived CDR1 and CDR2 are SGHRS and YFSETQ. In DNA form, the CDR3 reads TGCGCCAGCAGCGGACGGGACAGCGGAGATACGCAGTATTTT. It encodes CASSGRDSGDTQYF.

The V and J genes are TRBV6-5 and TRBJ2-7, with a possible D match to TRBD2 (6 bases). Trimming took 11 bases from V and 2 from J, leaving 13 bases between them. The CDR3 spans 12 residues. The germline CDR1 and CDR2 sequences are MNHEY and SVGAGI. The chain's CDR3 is CAARGNPYEQYF. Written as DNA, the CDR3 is TGTGCCGCGCGGGGCAATCCCTACGAGCAGTACTTC.

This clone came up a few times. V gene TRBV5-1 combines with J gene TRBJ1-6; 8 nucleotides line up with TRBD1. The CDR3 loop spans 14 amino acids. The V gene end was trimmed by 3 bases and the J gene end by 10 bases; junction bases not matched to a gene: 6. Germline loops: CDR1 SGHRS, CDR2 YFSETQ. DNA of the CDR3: TGCGCCAGCAGCTCGGACAGGGAGGGGTCACCCCTCCACTTT. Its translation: CASSSDREGSPLHF.

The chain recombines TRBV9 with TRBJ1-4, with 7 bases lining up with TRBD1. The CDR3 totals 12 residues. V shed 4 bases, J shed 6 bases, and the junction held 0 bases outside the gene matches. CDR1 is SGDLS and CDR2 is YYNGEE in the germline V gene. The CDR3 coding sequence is TGTGCCAGCAGCACAGGGGATGAAAAACTGTTTTTT. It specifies CASSTGDEKLFF.

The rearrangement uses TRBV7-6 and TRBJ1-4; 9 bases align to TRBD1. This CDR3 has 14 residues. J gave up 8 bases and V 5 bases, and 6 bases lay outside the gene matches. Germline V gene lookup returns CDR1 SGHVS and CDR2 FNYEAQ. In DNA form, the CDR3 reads TGTGCCAGCAGCCCCGGGACAGGGAAGGAAAAACTGTTTTTT. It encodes CASSPGTGKEKLFF.